Listed below are T cell receptor beta chains from one sample, sequenced in a study of cytomegalovirus exposure and HLA in healthy donors. Some clones are missing from TCRdb's copy, which holds only in-frame ones; the method was immunoSEQ multiplex PCR. The table lists about 180,000 clones, 80% of them singletons. The sequenced material came from PBMCs. The receptors stem from a woman aged 25 to 45 in good health and CMV-seronegative. Each CDR3 is given with its conserved first and last residue. Each record gives: D gene, clone size, J gene, V gene, CDR3 protein, CDR3 DNA. D genes are given only for firm matches. Clone size is stated in some rows and not others, as once, few, many or a class when expanded.

. . TRBJ2-2 TRBV5-8 CASSPGHTNTGELFF TGTGCCAGCAGCCCCGGACACACGAACACCGGGGAGCTGTTTTTT
TRBD1 once TRBJ2-7 TRBV5-1 CASRPGQGAQWQYF TGCGCCAGCAGACCGGGACAGGGGGCGCAATGGCAGTACTTC
TRBD1 . TRBJ1-3 TRBV7-7 CASTNPGGGKVGNTIYF TGTGCTAGCACCAACCCAGGGGGTGGGAAGGTCGGAAACACCATATATTTT
. . TRBJ1-2 TRBV11-1 CASSSLDRTSANGYTF TGTGCCAGCAGCTCGCTCGACAGGACTTCGGCTAATGGCTACACCTTC
TRBD1 . TRBJ1-5 TRBV27 CASSPRTGWDQPQHF TGTGCCAGCAGTCCACGGACAGGTTGGGATCAGCCCCAGCATTTT
TRBD1 . TRBJ1-1 TRBV14 CASSLRTGMNTEAFF TGTGCCAGCAGCCTCAGGACAGGTATGAACACTGAAGCTTTCTTT
TRBD1 . TRBJ1-2 TRBV4-3 CASSQGDRVRSYTF TGCGCCAGCAGCCAAGGCGACAGGGTAAGGAGCTACACCTTC
TRBD1 . TRBJ1-6 TRBV7-2 CASSHRGRPLHF TGTGCCAGCAGCCACAGGGGACGGCCCCTCCACTTT
TRBD1 . TRBJ1-2 TRBV5-8 CASSGDRGGGYTF TGTGCCAGCAGCGGGGACAGGGGAGGCGGCTACACCTTC
. . TRBJ2-5 TRBV29-1 CSARRGLQETQYF TGCAGCGCCCGAAGGGGTCTTCAAGAGACCCAGTACTTC
TRBD2 few TRBJ2-5 TRBV28 CASSLPTGTSGGVETQYF TGTGCCAGCAGTTTACCTACCGGGACTAGCGGGGGGGTTGAGACCCAGTACTTC
. . TRBJ2-1 TRBV6-1 CASSVTGYNEQFF TGTGCCAGCAGTGTGACGGGCTACAATGAGCAGTTCTTC
. . TRBJ1-2 TRBV7-6 CASSSPSAGPYGYTF TGTGCCAGCAGCTCCCCTTCCGCAGGTCCGTATGGCTACACCTTC
. . TRBJ2-7 TRBV11-2 CASSLTLREPHEQYF TGTGCCAGCAGCTTAACTCTCCGGGAGCCCCACGAGCAGTACTTC
. . TRBJ1-3 TRBV2 CASSASGNTIYF TGTGCCAGCAGTGCATCAGGAAACACCATATATTTT
TRBD1 . TRBJ1-2 TRBV7-3 CASSLRGTESLPTF TGTGCCAGCAGCTTAAGGGGGACAGAGTCCCTTCCCACCTTC
. once TRBJ2-7 TRBV7-9 CASSLEGADSEQYF TGTGCCAGCAGCTTGGAGGGGGCGGATTCCGAGCAGTACTTC
. . TRBJ1-3 TRBV7-6 CASLPGALSGNTIYF TGTGCCAGCCTCCCAGGGGCCCTCTCTGGAAACACCATATATTTT
. . TRBJ2-5 TRBV6-5 CASSYSRGQETQYF TGTGCCAGCAGTTACTCGAGGGGGCAAGAGACCCAGTACTTC
. . TRBJ1-3 TRBV29-1 CSVGASGNTIYF TGCAGCGTAGGGGCCTCTGGAAACACCATATATTTT
. . TRBJ1-2 TRBV25-1 CASGAGPADQHF TGTGCCAGCGGAGCGGGACCGGCCGACCAACACTTC
TRBD1 few TRBJ2-7 TRBV5-1 CASSYGQGSSYEQYF TGCGCCAGCAGCTACGGACAGGGTAGCTCCTACGAGCAGTACTTC
. . TRBJ2-7 TRBV6-5 CASTSSTGLEQYF TGTGCCAGCACTTCCTCAACAGGGCTCGAGCAGTACTTC
. . TRBJ1-2 TRBV5-1 CASSFPPGGYTF TGCGCCAGCAGCTTCCCCCCGGGAGGCTACACCTTC
TRBD2 . TRBJ2-1 TRBV5-8 CASSVLAGGYNEQFF TGTGCCAGCAGCGTGCTAGCGGGGGGATACAATGAGCAGTTCTTC
TRBD2 . TRBJ2-5 TRBV19 CASSTLTSEETQYF TGTGCCAGTAGTACCCTGACTAGCGAAGAGACCCAGTACTTC
TRBD1 . TRBJ2-7 TRBV5-8 CASRSVEGDSTLYEQYF TGTGCCAGCAGGTCGGTAGAAGGGGACAGTACCCTCTACGAGCAGTACTTC
TRBD2 few TRBJ2-1 TRBV10-1 CASSEYPPSGGAWAYNEQFF TGCGCCAGCAGTGAGTATCCCCCTAGCGGGGGGGCCTGGGCCTACAATGAGCAGTTCTTC
TRBD1 once TRBJ1-1 TRBV27 CASSPGTGSIYEAFF TGTGCCAGCAGTCCCGGGACAGGGTCTATCTACGAAGCTTTCTTT
TRBD1 . TRBJ1-1 TRBV10-3 CAITETGADTEAFF TGTGCCATCACCGAAACAGGGGCGGACACTGAAGCTTTCTTT
. . TRBJ1-4 TRBV29-1 CSALIATNEKLFF TGCAGCGCCCTGATAGCAACTAATGAAAAACTGTTTTTT
. . TRBJ2-4 TRBV4-3 CASSQDLGQDRSKNIQYF TGCGCCAGCAGCCAAGACCTCGGGCAAGACAGAAGCAAAAACATTCAGTACTTC
TRBD1 . TRBJ2-2 TRBV30 CAWSEGAWTGELFF TGTGCCTGGAGTGAGGGGGCGTGGACCGGGGAGCTGTTTTTT
. . TRBJ1-1 TRBV5-1 CASSFTGSLNTEAFF TGCGCCAGCAGCTTTACAGGGAGCTTGAACACTGAAGCTTTCTTT
TRBD1 . TRBJ2-7 TRBV29-1 CSVPGQGVGEQYF TGCAGCGTCCCCGGACAGGGGGTGGGTGAGCAGTACTTC
. . TRBJ2-5 TRBV25-1 CASSVTFQETQYF TGTGCCAGCAGTGTAACATTCCAAGAGACCCAGTACTTC
TRBD1 . TRBJ2-5 TRBV7-2 CASSLGWAGGGETQYF TGTGCCAGCAGCTTAGGTTGGGCAGGGGGTGGAGAGACCCAGTACTTC
. . TRBJ2-7 TRBV7-8 CASTPAGASTYEQYF TGTGCCAGCACCCCCGCAGGGGCATCAACCTACGAGCAGTACTTC
. . TRBJ1-5 TRBV4-1 CASSQGRDQPQHF TGCGCCAGCAGCCAAGGCAGGGATCAGCCCCAGCATTTT
TRBD1 . TRBJ2-7 TRBV6-1 CASPGGDEQYF TGTGCCAGCCCAGGGGGTGACGAGCAGTACTTC
. . TRBJ2-2 TRBV9 CASSVQGNTGELFF TGTGCCAGCAGCGTTCAGGGGAACACCGGGGAGCTGTTTTTT
TRBD1 . TRBJ1-5 TRBV2 CASHQGQVDNQPQHF TGTGCCAGCCACCAAGGACAGGTCGACAATCAGCCCCAGCATTTT
. . TRBJ2-3 TRBV4-1 CASSPGSSSGPHDTQYF TGCGCCAGCAGCCCAGGGTCCTCCTCAGGTCCCCACGATACGCAGTATTTT
. . TRBJ2-7 TRBV19 CASSIAHPPGPRQGRYEQYF TGTGCCAGTAGTATAGCTCACCCGCCCGGTCCTCGTCAGGGGCGCTACGAGCAGTACTTC
. . TRBJ1-2 TRBV2 CATDRGANYGYTF TGTGCCACCGACCGAGGAGCTAACTATGGCTACACCTTC
TRBD1 . TRBJ2-5 TRBV29-1 CSVIPGGERKTQYF TGCAGCGTTATTCCAGGGGGCGAAAGAAAGACCCAGTACTTC
TRBD1 . TRBJ1-5 TRBV6-5 CASSPGQESQPQHF TGTGCCAGCAGTCCCGGACAGGAGAGTCAGCCCCAGCATTTT
. . TRBJ1-1 TRBV5-1 CASSPTGNTEAFF TGCGCCAGCAGCCCGACGGGGAACACTGAAGCTTTCTTT
. . TRBJ1-5 TRBV4-2 CASSQDLRVPQPQHF TGTGCCAGCAGCCAAGATCTCAGGGTACCTCAGCCCCAGCATTTT
. . TRBJ1-6 TRBV11-2 CASALEVSNSPLHF TGTGCCAGCGCCTTGGAGGTCTCTAATTCACCCCTCCACTTT
TRBD1 . TRBJ2-2 TRBV30 CAWRGQGASTGELFF TGTGCCTGGAGGGGACAGGGGGCCAGCACCGGGGAGCTGTTTTTT
. . TRBJ2-1 TRBV29-1 CSVDTGTYNEQFF TGCAGCGTTGACACAGGTACCTACAATGAGCAGTTCTTC